The next 24 T cell receptor beta chains were all read from a single sample in a study of CD8+ T cells in alopecia areata. Investigators isolated RNA and reverse transcribed it into cDNA to act as the sequencing template. The protocol was immunoSEQ multiplex PCR, while the TCRdb copy is restricted to in-frame clones and leaves out a portion. The data list about 270,000 clones, none observed once; more than 1% falls to the top ten. Sorting of pooled cutaneous lymph node cells used CD4, CD8alpha, NKG2D, NKG2ACE and other markers. Material for sequencing was CD4+ T cells sorted from a lymph node. The receptors stem from a C3H/HeJ mouse with alopecia areata. Strain MHC haplotype: H2-k.

About this clone itself: The gene names given are mouse names. The CDR3 is cut off 4 residues early in the read; its end comes from the germline J gene. This rearrangement joins TRBV14 to TRBJ2-7; tentatively, D is TRBD1 (5 bases). The V end lost 0 bases, the J end lost 3 bases, and 10 bases lay between the germline ends. CDR3 length: 14 residues. CDR1 is SGHDT and CDR2 is FRDEAV in the germline V gene. CDR3 bases read: TGTGCCAGCAGTTTCTATCCGACAGACTAT. Amino acid sequence: CASSFYPTDY. In full, the CDR3 reads CASSFYPTDYEQYF.

As to this clone: The genes are named according to mouse. The CDR3 protein is CASSDRAYEQYF. The CDR3 DNA, read in part, is TGTGCCAGCAGTGACAGGGCCTAT. The gene calls are TRBV13-1 and TRBJ2-7, with a tentative D call TRBD1 (5 bases). The read finishes 4 residues shy of the CDR3 end, and the germline J gene is used to complete it. CDR3 length equals 12 residues. Germline V gene lookup returns CDR1 NSHNY and CDR2 SYGAGN. Trimming pared 2 bases from V and 2 bases from J, leaving 5 bases between.

This clone was picked up many times. Gene labels here are mouse ones. The CDR3 is cut off 4 residues early in the read; its end comes from the germline J gene. V and J are TRBV17 and TRBJ2-2; 7 nucleotides agree with TRBD2. Germline values: CDR1 MNHDT, CDR2 YYDKIL. This CDR3 region has 16 residues. V lost 0 bases, J lost 0 bases, and 1 base stayed unmatched. The CDR3 spells CASSRDGGTNTGQLYF. The part of the CDR3 DNA that was read is TGTGCTAGCAGTAGAGATGGGGGGACAAACACCGGG.

This clone was detected a few times. One base away lies a much larger clone, so this may be a sequencing read error. The gene names given are mouse names. Other DNA sequences in this sample translate to the same CDR3. The part of the CDR3 DNA that was read is TGTGCCTGGAGTCAGGGGGCGAACTCC. Amino acids: CAWSQGANS. From start to end, the CDR3 is CAWSQGANSDYTF. The genes are TRBV31 and TRBJ1-2, with 7 bases identical to TRBD1. The observed sequence ends 4 residues before the CDR3 terminus, with the missing tail filled in from the germline J gene. The CDR3 is 13 residues long. Per the germline V gene, CDR1 is GKSSPN and CDR2 is SITVG. V gave up 1 base and J gave up 2 bases; unmatched junction bases: 1.

The sample holds a few counts of this clone. Any gene name here is a mouse gene name. The DNA ends 4 residues before the CDR3 does, and the rest of the CDR3 is filled in from the germline J gene. The chain couples TRBV19 to TRBJ2-5; 7 nucleotides agree with TRBD2. Germline CDR1 reads FNHDT; CDR2 reads SITEND (reference sequence). Trimming at V came to 2 bases and at J to 2 bases, leaving 5 bases not matched to a gene. This CDR3 spans 15 amino acids. The CDR3 region is CASSIVWGTQDTQYF. The covered CDR3 bases are TGTGCCAGCAGTATTGTCTGGGGGACCCAAGAC.

Concerning this clone: Mouse gene names and germline throughout. The CDR3 is cut off 4 residues early in the read; its end comes from the germline J gene. Distinct nucleotide sequences in the sample also encode this CDR3. The J gene is TRBJ1-2, the V gene TRBV13-1; D might be TRBD1 (5 bases). The V gene's germline CDR1 is NSHNY and CDR2 SYGAGN. Trimming took 3 bases from V and 2 from J, leaving 8 bases between them. CDR3 length equals 13 residues. The CDR3 sequence is CASSASGNSDYTF. CDR3 bases read: TGTGCCAGCAGTGCCTCAGGGAACTCC.

Points on this clone: Germline and genes here are mouse. Other DNA sequences within the sample encode an identical CDR3. Partial CDR3 DNA: TGTGCCTGGAGTCTAAGGGGAGGGAACACCGGG. Translation gives CAWSLRGGNTG. The whole CDR3 sequence is CAWSLRGGNTGQLYF. This chain connects TRBV31 to TRBJ2-2; possible D gene TRBD1, 5 bases. Read coverage stops 4 residues before the CDR3 terminus; the germline J gene supplies the remainder. This CDR3 contains 15 residues. CDR1 is GKSSPN and CDR2 is SITVG in the germline V gene. Trimming left V 0 bases short and J 2 bases short, with 10 bases between.

On this clone: The gene symbols are mouse symbols. The read terminates 4 residues before the CDR3 end, so the remaining end is supplied by the germline J gene. V usage is TRBV4 and J usage is TRBJ2-1, with 7 bases fitting TRBD1. Germline V gene data show CDR1 as LGHDT and CDR2 as YNNKQL (reference sequence). V lost 4 bases and J lost 5; bases outside the gene matches: 5. CDR3 length: 14 residues. The CDR3 DNA, read in part, is TGTGCCAGCAGCTTACAGGGGCTGGATGCT. Its protein is CASSLQGLDA. The full CDR3 sequence reads CASSLQGLDAEQFF. The full variable domain, rest sourced from reference TRBV4 and TRBJ2-1, is ETAVFQTPNYHVTQVGNEVSFNCKQTLGHDTMYWYKQDSKKLLKIMFSYNNKQLIVNETVPRRFSPQSSDKAHLNLRIKSVEPEDSAVYLCASSLQGLDAEQFFGPGTRLTVL.

This clone has a count of ten or more. Gene names follow the mouse nomenclature. With the read ending 4 residues before the CDR3 end, the germline J gene is used to fill in that end. The sample holds other DNA sequences that translate to the same CDR3. The V call is TRBV19, the J call TRBJ2-7, with 10 bases fitting TRBD2. CDR1 is FNHDT, CDR2 SITEND, per germline (reference sequence). This CDR3 has 13 residues. The CDR3: CASSMTGGYEQYF. The CDR3 bases that were read are TGTGCCAGCAGTATGACTGGGGGGTAT.

This clone has only a few counts. The gene names given are mouse names. The read gets to within 4 residues of the CDR3 end, and the germline J gene fills in the rest. The chain is built from TRBV13-1 and TRBJ2-2; 8 bases line up with TRBD1. The V and J ends lost 9 bases and 0 bases, in that order; junction bases with no gene match: 1. Germline V gene sequence: CDR1 NSHNY, CDR2 SYGAGN. There are 13 residues in the CDR3. The sequenced part of the CDR3 DNA is TGTGCCACACAGGGGGCAAACACCGGG. This sequence encodes CATQGANTG. The whole CDR3 protein reads CATQGANTGQLYF.

This clone was detected a few times. Mouse names are used for the genes. The read terminates 4 residues before the CDR3 end, so the remaining end is supplied by the germline J gene. V gene TRBV5 combines with J gene TRBJ1-1, with D tentatively TRBD1 (5 bases). The CDR3 extends over 15 amino acids. Trimming pared 0 bases from V and 3 bases from J, leaving 11 bases between. CDR1 is LGHNA, CDR2 YNLKQL, per germline (reference sequence). The CDR3 loop is CASSQEEGMDTEVFF. Incomplete CDR3 DNA: TGTGCCAGCAGCCAAGAGGAGGGGATGGACACA.

In this sample, this clone turned up a few times. Here the gene names and germline are mouse. Other DNA sequences in this sample translate to the same CDR3. Incomplete CDR3 DNA: TGTGCCAGCAGTATCCAGGGGTGGAATTCGCCC. Its translation: CASSIQGWNSP. The whole CDR3 sequence reads CASSIQGWNSPLYF. The chain couples TRBV19 to TRBJ1-6, with D possibly being TRBD1 (6 bases). The read ends 3 residues before the CDR3 terminus; that terminus is restored from the germline J gene. TRBJ1-6 counts as an open reading frame of uncertain function. Trimming removed 2 bases from V and 7 bases from J, with 10 bases in between. There are 14 residues in the CDR3. Germline V CDR1 and CDR2: FNHDT, SITEND (reference sequence).

Worth noting for this clone: The gene symbols are mouse symbols. The CDR3 is cut off 3 residues early in the read; its end comes from the germline J gene. The rearrangement joins TRBV13-1 to TRBJ1-6; D remains unclear. TRBJ1-6 is filed as an ORF, its function uncertain. CDR1 is NSHNY, CDR2 SYGAGN, per germline. This CDR3 comprises 14 residues. V was trimmed by 2 bases and J by 2 bases, leaving 5 bases between them. The sequenced part of the CDR3 DNA is TGTGCCAGCAGTGAGGTGGCCTATAATTCGCCC. Translating it yields CASSEVAYNSP. The entire CDR3 sequence reads CASSEVAYNSPLYF.

Notes on this clone: Gene names are mouse gene names. The sequence runs out 4 residues before the end of the CDR3; the remainder is reconstructed from the germline J gene. The chain is built from TRBV17 and TRBJ2-7; possibly TRBD1 for D (6 bases). Trimming shortened V by 4 bases and J by 0 bases, and 10 bases separated the two germline ends. Germline V gene data show CDR1 as MNHDT and CDR2 as YYDKIL. This CDR3 comprises 14 residues. The CDR3: CASSTGHSSYEQYF. CDR3 DNA, as far as it was read: TGTGCTAGCAGTACGGGACACAGCTCCTAT.

The sample holds a few counts of this clone. The listed genes are named as in mouse. With the read ending 4 residues before the CDR3 end, the germline J gene is used to fill in that end. The gene calls are TRBV13-3 and TRBJ2-5; the D gene is possibly TRBD1 (6 bases). Germline CDR1 NNHDY, CDR2 SYVADS. CDR3 length equals 13 residues. Incomplete CDR3 DNA: TGTGCCAGCAGTGACAGGGGAGTTGAC. It yields the protein CASSDRGVD. The whole CDR3 is CASSDRGVDTQYF.

There are a few counts of this clone. The genes and germline here are from mouse. Read sequence stops 4 residues before the CDR3 end, and the germline J gene provides the missing end. The chain has TRBV13-3 and TRBJ2-2, with D possibly TRBD1 on 5 matching bases. CDR1 and CDR2 (germline): NNHDY, SYVADS. The CDR3 is 14 amino acids. The germline V and J ends were trimmed by 2 bases and 6 bases, with 11 bases remaining between them. Incomplete CDR3 DNA: TGTGCCAGCAGTGAGGGCAGGGAACCCGGG. Its protein product is CASSEGREPG. The entire CDR3 is CASSEGREPGQLYF. The full variable domain, with the rest looked up from reference TRBV13-3 and TRBJ2-2, is EAAVTQSPRSKVAVTGGKVTLSCHQTNNHDYMYWYRQDTGHGLRLIHYSYVADSTEKGDIPDGYKASRPSQENFSLILELASLSQTAVYFCASSEGREPGQLYFGEGSKLTVL.

To note about this clone: Any gene name here is a mouse gene name. The CDR3 end lies 3 residues beyond the end of the read and is filled in from the germline J gene. Other DNA sequences of this sample code for an identical CDR3. The chain couples TRBV19 to TRBJ1-6; 10 positions agree with TRBD1. TRBJ1-6 is identified as an open reading frame with a role that is uncertain. Trimming cost V 4 bases and J 4 bases; bases outside gene matches: 5. This CDR3 is 16 amino acids long. The germline gives CDR1 FNHDT, CDR2 SITEND (reference sequence). The CDR3 bases that were read are TGTGCCAGCAGTCCCCCGGGACAGGGGTATAATTCGCCC. This codes for CASSPPGQGYNSP. The full-length CDR3 reads as CASSPPGQGYNSPLYF.

This clone was detected a few times. Here the gene names and germline are mouse. The read ends 3 residues shy of where the CDR3 ends; the end is completed using the germline J gene. This chain uses TRBV4 with TRBJ1-6; possible D gene TRBD1, 6 bases. TRBJ1-6 is placed among ORFs of uncertain function. Trimming cost V 4 bases and J 3 bases, with 10 bases left between them. The CDR3 has 15 residues. Germline values: CDR1 LGHDT, CDR2 YNNKQL (reference sequence). The CDR3 bases that were read are TGTGCCAGCAGCTCCAGGGGAGGCTATAATTCGCCC. Its translation: CASSSRGGYNSP. The complete CDR3 sequence is CASSSRGGYNSPLYF.

For this clone: Genes here carry mouse names. The sequence runs out 3 residues before the end of the CDR3; the remainder is reconstructed from the germline J gene. This rearrangement joins TRBV5 to TRBJ1-6; 8 nucleotides agree with TRBD1. TRBJ1-6 is treated as an ORF (open reading frame) with a function not yet certain. The CDR3 is made up of 14 amino acids. The trim removed 4 bases at V and 6 bases at J, leaving 2 bases unmatched. Germline loops: CDR1 LGHNA, CDR2 YNLKQL (reference sequence). Incomplete CDR3 DNA: TGTGCCAGCAGCCGACAGGGGCTTAATTCGCCC. Translating it yields CASSRQGLNSP. The CDR3, in full, reads CASSRQGLNSPLYF.

This clone was picked up a small number of times. These gene names are mouse names. The CDR3 end lies 4 residues beyond the end of the read and is filled in from the germline J gene. The chain links TRBV5 to TRBJ1-1; D perhaps matches TRBD1 (5 bases). Per the germline V gene, CDR1 is LGHNA and CDR2 is YNLKQL (reference sequence). V gave up 3 bases and J gave up 1 base, with 9 bases separating them. The length of the CDR3 is 14 residues. CDR3 amino acids: CASSQRGGNTEVFF. The part of the CDR3 DNA that was read is TGTGCCAGCAGCCAGAGGGGAGGGAACACA.

Points on this clone: Here the gene names and germline are mouse. The read stops 4 residues short of the end of the CDR3; the missing end is completed from the germline J gene. V gene TRBV13-1 combines with J gene TRBJ2-4; 10 bases match TRBD2. Germline assignment: CDR1 NSHNY and CDR2 SYGAGN. Trimming took 0 bases from V and 2 from J; bases not matched to a gene: 3. The CDR3 extends over 16 amino acids. The part of the CDR3 DNA that was read is TGTGCCAGCAGTGATGTCTGGGGGGGCGATCAAAAC. As protein: CASSDVWGGDQN. From start to end, the CDR3 is CASSDVWGGDQNTLYF.

This clone was counted ten times or more. Genes and germline are mouse. CDR3 protein: CASSIGGSAEQFF. The sequenced part of the CDR3 DNA is TGTGCTAGCAGTATTGGGGGGAGCGCT. The chain employs TRBV17 and TRBJ2-1, with 7 bases aligning to TRBD2. The missing CDR3 end, 4 residues past where the read stops, is filled in from the germline J gene. Germline V lookup: CDR1 MNHDT, CDR2 YYDKIL. CDR3 length equals 13 residues. Together with reference TRBV17 and TRBJ2-1, the CDR3 gives the full variable domain: DTTVKQNPRYKLARVGKPVNLICSQTMNHDTMYWYQKKPNQAPKLLLFYYDKILNREADTFEKFQSSRPNNSFCSLYIGSAGLEYSAMYLCASSIGGSAEQFFGPGTRLTVL.

This clone showed up just a few times. Genes and germline come from the mouse. The CDR3 end falls 4 residues outside the read, so it is completed with the germline J gene. The chain is built from TRBV29 and TRBJ1-2, with 7 bases identical to TRBD1. The CDR3 is 13 residues long. The J segment lost 0 bases and the V segment lost 7 bases, leaving 2 bases of the junction unmatched. The germline V gene encodes CDR1 MSHET and CDR2 SYDVDS. The CDR3: CASTGTANSDYTF. Incomplete CDR3 DNA: TGTGCTAGCACAGGGACAGCAAACTCC.

In the case of this clone: Gene names are the mouse ones. The read comes to an end 4 residues before the CDR3 does, leaving the germline J gene to fill in the end. Other DNA sequences in the sample encode the same CDR3. The chain couples TRBV19 to TRBJ2-7, with D unresolved. Looked up from germline, CDR1 is FNHDT and CDR2 is SITEND (reference sequence). The CDR3 loop spans 13 amino acids. V lost 2 bases to trimming and J lost 0 bases, with 6 bases between them. The part of the CDR3 DNA that was read is TGTGCCAGCAGTATTCCCAACTCCTAT. As protein: CASSIPNSY. The CDR3 reads in full as CASSIPNSYEQYF. The full variable domain, completed using reference TRBV19 and TRBJ2-7, is GGIITQTPKFLIGQEGQKLTLKCQQNFNHDTMYWYRQDSGKGLRLIYYSITENDLQKGDLSEGYDASREKKSSFSLTVTSAQKNEMAVFLCASSIPNSYEQYFGPGTRLTVL.